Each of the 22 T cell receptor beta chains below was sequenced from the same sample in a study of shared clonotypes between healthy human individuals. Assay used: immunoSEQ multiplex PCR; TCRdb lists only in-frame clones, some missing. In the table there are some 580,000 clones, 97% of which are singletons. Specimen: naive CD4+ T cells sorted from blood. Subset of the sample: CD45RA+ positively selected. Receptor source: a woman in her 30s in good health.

DNA for the CDR3: TGTGCCAGCATCCCAAGTGCTCCCAATCAGCCCCAGCATTTT. It specifies CASIPSAPNQPQHF. V is TRBV28 and J is TRBJ1-5; D unclear. CDR1 is MDHEN, CDR2 SYDVKM, per germline. Trimming took off 7 bases at V and 3 bases at J, with 13 bases between the two ends. The CDR3 is made up of 14 amino acids. Based on the CDR3 plus reference TRBV28 and TRBJ1-5, the full variable domain is DVKVTQSSRYLVKRTGEKVFLECVQDMDHENMFWYRQDPGLGLRLIYFSYDVKMKEKGDIPEGYSVSREKKERFSLILESASTNQTSMYLCASIPSAPNQPQHFGDGTRLSIL.

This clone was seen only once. CDR3 sequence: CASSGTGYEQYF. In nucleotides, the CDR3 is TGTGCCAGCAGTGGGACAGGGTACGAGCAGTACTTC. The chain recombines TRBV28 with TRBJ2-7; 9 bases map to TRBD1. The CDR3 is made up of 12 amino acids. Unmatched junction bases numbered 0, after V lost 5 bases and J lost 4 bases. CDR1 is MDHEN, CDR2 SYDVKM, per germline.

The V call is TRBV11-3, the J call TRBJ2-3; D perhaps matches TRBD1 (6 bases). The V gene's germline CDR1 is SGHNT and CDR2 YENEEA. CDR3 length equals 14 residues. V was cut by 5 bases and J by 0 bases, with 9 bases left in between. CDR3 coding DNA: TGTGCCAGCAGCAGAACAGGGAGCACAGATACGCAGTATTTT. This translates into CASSRTGSTDTQYF. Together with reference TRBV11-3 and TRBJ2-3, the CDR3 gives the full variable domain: EAGVVQSPRYKIIEKKQPVAFWCNPISGHNTLYWYLQNLGQGPELLIRYENEEAVDDSQLPKDRFSAERLKGVDSTLKIQPAELGDSAVYLCASSRTGSTDTQYFGPGTRLTVL.

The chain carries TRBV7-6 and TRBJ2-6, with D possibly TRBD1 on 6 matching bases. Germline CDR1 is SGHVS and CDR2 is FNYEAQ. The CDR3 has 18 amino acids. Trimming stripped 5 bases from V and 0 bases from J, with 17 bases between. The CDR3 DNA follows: TGTGCCAGCAGCAAGCAGGGGCTAGCCTTCTCTGGGGCCAACGTCCTGACTTTC. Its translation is CASSKQGLAFSGANVLTF.

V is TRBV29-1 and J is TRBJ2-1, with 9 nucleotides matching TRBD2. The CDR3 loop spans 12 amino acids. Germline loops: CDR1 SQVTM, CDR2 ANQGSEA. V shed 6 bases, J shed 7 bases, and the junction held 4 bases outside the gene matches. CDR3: CSVGTSFNEQFF. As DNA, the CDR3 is TGCAGCGTCGGGACTAGCTTTAATGAGCAGTTCTTC.

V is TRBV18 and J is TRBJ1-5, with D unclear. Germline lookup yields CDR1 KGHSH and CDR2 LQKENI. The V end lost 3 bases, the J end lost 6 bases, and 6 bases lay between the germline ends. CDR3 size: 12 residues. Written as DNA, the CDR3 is TGTGCCAGCTCACCGTCCGGTCAGCCCCAGCATTTT. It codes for CASSPSGQPQHF.

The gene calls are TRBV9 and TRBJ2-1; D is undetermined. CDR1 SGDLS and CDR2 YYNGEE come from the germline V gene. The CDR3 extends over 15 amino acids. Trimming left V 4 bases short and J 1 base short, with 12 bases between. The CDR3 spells CASSFDLISYNEQFF. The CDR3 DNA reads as TGTGCCAGCAGCTTTGATCTGATTTCCTACAATGAGCAGTTCTTC.

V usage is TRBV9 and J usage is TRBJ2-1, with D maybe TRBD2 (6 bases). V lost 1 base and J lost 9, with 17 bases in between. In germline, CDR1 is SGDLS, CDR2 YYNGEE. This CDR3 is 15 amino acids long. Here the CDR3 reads CASSVLAGNQVEQFF. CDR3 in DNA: TGTGCCAGCAGCGTATTGGCGGGAAACCAGGTTGAGCAGTTCTTC.

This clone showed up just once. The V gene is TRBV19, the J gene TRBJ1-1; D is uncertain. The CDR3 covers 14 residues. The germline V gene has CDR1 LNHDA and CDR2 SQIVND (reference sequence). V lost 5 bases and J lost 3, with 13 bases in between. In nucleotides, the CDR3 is TGTGCCAGTAGTCTATTCCGGGAGCACACTGAAGCTTTCTTT. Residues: CASSLFREHTEAFF. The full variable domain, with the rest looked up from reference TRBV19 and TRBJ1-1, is DGGITQSPKYLFRKEGQNVTLSCEQNLNHDAMYWYRQDPGQGLRLIYYSQIVNDFQKGDIAEGYSVSREKKESFPLTVTSAQKNPTAFYLCASSLFREHTEAFFGQGTRLTVV.

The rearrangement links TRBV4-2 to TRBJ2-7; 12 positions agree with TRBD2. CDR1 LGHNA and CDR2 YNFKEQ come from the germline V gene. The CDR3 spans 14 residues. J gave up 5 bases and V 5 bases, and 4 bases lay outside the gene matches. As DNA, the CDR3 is TGTGCCAGCAGCTGGACTAGCGGGACCCACGAGCAGTACTTC. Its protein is CASSWTSGTHEQYF.

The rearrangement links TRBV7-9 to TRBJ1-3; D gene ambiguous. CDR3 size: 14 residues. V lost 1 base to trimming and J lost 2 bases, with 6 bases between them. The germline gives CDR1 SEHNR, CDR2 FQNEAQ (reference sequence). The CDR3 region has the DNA TGTGCCAGCAGCTTAGACCAAGCTGGAAACACCATATATTTT. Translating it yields CASSLDQAGNTIYF.

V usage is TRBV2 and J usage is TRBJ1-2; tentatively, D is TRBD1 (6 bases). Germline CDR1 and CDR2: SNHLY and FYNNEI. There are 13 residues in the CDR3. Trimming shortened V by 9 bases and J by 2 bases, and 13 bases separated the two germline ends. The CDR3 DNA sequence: TGTGCCAGTTCTGCGACAGGAAACTATGGCTACACCTTC. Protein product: CASSATGNYGYTF.

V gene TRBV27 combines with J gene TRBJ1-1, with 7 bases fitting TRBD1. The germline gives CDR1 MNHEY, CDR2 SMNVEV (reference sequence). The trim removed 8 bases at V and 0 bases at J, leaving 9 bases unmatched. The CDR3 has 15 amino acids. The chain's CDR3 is CASARSDRVNTEAFF. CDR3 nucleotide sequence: TGTGCCAGCGCTCGCTCCGACAGGGTGAACACTGAAGCTTTCTTT.

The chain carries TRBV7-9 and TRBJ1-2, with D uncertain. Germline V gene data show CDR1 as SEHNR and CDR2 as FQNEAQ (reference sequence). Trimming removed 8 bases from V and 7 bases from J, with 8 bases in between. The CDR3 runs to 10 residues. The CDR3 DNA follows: TGTGCCAGCTCTCGGCTTGGCTACACCTTC. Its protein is CASSRLGYTF.

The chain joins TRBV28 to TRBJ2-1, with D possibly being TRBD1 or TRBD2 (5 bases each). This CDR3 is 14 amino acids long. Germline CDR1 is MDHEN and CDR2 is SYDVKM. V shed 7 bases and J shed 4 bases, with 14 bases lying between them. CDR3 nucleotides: TGTGCCAGCAAAGGGACCCTGGAATACAATGAGCAGTTCTTC. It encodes CASKGTLEYNEQFF. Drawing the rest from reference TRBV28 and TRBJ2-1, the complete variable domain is DVKVTQSSRYLVKRTGEKVFLECVQDMDHENMFWYRQDPGLGLRLIYFSYDVKMKEKGDIPEGYSVSREKKERFSLILESASTNQTSMYLCASKGTLEYNEQFFGPGTRLTVL.

CDR3: CASSLSRTANTEAFF. The CDR3 DNA reads TGTGCCAGCAGTTTATCGAGAACAGCGAACACTGAAGCTTTCTTT. V usage is TRBV27 and J usage is TRBJ1-1, with D hard to call. V was pared by 0 bases and J by 1 base, with 9 bases between. The V gene's germline CDR1 is MNHEY and CDR2 SMNVEV (reference sequence). CDR3 length: 15 amino acids.

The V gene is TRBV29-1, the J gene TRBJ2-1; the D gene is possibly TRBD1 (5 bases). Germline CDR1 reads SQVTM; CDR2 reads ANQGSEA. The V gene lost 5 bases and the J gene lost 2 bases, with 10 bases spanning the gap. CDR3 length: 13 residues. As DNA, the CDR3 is TGCAGCGTTAAAGGACAAACCTACAATGAGCAGTTCTTC. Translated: CSVKGQTYNEQFF.

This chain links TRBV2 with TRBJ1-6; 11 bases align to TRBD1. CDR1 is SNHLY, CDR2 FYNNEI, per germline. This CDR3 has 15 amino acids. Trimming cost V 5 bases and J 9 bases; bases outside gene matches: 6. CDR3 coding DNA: TGTGCCAGCAGTACGGGACAGGGGGAGAGTTCACCCCTCCACTTT. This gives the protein CASSTGQGESSPLHF.

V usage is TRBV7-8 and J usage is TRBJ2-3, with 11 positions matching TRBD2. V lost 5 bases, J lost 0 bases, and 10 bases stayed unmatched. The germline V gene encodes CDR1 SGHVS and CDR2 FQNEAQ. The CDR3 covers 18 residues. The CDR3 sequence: CASSPGTSGEGSTDTQYF. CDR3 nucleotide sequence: TGTGCCAGCAGCCCGGGGACTAGCGGAGAGGGGAGCACAGATACGCAGTATTTT.

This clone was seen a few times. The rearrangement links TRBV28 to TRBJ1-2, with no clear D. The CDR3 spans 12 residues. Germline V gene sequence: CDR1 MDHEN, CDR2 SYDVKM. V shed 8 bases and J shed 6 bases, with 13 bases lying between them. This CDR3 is CASGKSAHGYTF. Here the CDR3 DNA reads TGTGCCAGCGGGAAGTCGGCTCATGGCTACACCTTC.

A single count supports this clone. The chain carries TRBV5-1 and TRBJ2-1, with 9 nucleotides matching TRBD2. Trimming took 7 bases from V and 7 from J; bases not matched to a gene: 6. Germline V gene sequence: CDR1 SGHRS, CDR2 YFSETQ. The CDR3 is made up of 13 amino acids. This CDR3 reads CASEGTSMNEQFF. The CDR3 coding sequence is TGCGCCAGCGAGGGGACTAGCATGAATGAGCAGTTCTTC.

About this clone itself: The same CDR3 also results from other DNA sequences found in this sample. CDR3 amino acids: CASSQDRGRETQYF. In DNA form, the CDR3 reads TGTGCCAGCAGCCAAGACAGGGGGCGAGAGACCCAGTACTTC. This sequence joins TRBV14 and TRBJ2-5; 8 nucleotides align to TRBD1. Germline values: CDR1 SGHDN, CDR2 FVKESK. After removal of 0 bases from V and 4 bases from J, the junction contained 1 base not matched to a gene. This CDR3 is built from 14 residues.